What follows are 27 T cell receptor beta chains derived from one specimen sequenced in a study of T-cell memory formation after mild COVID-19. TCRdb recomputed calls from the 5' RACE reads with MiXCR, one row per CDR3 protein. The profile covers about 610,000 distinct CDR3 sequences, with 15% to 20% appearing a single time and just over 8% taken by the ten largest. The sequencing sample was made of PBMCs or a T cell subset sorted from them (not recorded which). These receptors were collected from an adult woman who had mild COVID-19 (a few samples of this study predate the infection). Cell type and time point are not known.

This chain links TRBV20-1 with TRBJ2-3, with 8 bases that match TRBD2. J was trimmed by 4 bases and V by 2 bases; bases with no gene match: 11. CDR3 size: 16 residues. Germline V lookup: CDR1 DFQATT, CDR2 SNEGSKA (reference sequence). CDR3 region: CSARRRGIAGPDTQYF. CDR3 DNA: TGCAGTGCTAGAAGGCGGGGTATAGCGGGGCCAGATACGCAGTATTTT.

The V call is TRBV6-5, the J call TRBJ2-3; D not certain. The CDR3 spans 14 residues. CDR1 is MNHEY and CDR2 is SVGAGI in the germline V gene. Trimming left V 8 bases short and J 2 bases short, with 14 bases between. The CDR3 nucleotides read TGTGCCAGCCGGCGAAAAAGGCACACAGATACGCAGTATTTT. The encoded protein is CASRRKRHTDTQYF.

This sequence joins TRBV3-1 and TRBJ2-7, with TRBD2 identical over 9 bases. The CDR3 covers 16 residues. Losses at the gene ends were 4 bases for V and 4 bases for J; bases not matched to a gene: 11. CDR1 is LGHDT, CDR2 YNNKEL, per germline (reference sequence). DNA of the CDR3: TGTGCCAGCAGCCCTACGCCGGGACTAGCTTCATACGAGCAGTACTTC. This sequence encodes CASSPTPGLASYEQYF.

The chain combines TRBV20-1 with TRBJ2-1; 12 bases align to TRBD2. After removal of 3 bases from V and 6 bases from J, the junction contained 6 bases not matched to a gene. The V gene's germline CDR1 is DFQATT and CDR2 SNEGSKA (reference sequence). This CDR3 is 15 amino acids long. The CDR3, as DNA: TGCAGTGCTAGTGGTCTAGCGGGAGGGGTCAATGAGCAGTTCTTC. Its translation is CSASGLAGGVNEQFF.

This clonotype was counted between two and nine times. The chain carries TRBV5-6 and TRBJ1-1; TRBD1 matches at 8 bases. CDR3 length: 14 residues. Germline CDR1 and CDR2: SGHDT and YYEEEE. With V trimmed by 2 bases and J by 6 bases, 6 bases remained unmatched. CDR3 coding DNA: TGTGCCAGCAGCTTCGGACAGGGAAGCGCTGAAGCTTTCTTT. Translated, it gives CASSFGQGSAEAFF.

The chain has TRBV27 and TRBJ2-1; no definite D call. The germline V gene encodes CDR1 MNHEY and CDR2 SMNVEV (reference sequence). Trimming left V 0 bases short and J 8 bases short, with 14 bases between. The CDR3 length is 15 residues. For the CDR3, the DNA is TGTGCCAGCAGTTTATCTGCCCTCAAGAGTCATGAGCAGTTCTTC. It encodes CASSLSALKSHEQFF.

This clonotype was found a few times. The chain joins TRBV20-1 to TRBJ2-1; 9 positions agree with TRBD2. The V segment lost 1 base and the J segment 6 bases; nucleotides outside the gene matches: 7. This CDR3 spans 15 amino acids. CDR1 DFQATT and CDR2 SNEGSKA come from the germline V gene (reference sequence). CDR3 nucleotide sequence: TGCAGTGCTAGAGGTTCGCTAGCGGGGATCAATGAGCAGTTCTTC. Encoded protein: CSARGSLAGINEQFF.

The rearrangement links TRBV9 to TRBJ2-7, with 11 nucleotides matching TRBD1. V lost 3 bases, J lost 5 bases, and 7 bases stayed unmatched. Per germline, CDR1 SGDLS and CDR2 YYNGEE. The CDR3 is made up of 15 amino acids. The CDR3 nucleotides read TGTGCCAGCAGCGCCCGCCGGGACAGGGGGGACGAGCAGTACTTC. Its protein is CASSARRDRGDEQYF.

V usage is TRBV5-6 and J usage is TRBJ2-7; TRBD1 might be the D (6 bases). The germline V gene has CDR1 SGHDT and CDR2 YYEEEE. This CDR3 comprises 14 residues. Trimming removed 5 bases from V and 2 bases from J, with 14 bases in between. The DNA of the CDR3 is TGTGCCAGCAGTCGCGGATCAGGGGCCTACGAGCAGTACTTC. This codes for CASSRGSGAYEQYF.

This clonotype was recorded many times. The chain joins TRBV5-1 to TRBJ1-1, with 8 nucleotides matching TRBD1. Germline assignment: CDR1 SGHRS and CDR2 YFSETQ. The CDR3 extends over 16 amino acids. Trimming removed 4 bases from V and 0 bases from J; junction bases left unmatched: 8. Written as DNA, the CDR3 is TGCGCCAGCAGCCCCGGCCAGGGGGCTTTGAACACTGAAGCTTTCTTT. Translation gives CASSPGQGALNTEAFF.

In DNA form, the CDR3 reads TGTGCAAGTCGCTTGAACAACTACGAGCAGTACTTC. This encodes CASRLNNYEQYF. The rearrangement uses TRBV12-2 and TRBJ2-7. TRBV12-2 is annotated as a pseudogene. The CDR3 is made up of 12 amino acids.

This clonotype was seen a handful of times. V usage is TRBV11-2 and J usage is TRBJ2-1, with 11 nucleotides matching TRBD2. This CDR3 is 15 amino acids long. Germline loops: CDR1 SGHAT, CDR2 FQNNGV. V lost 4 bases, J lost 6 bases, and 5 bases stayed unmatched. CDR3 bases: TGTGCCAGCAGCTCCGGGACTAGCGGCCTCAATGAGCAGTTCTTC. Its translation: CASSSGTSGLNEQFF.

CDR3 protein: CASSHLGLAGGPGSYEQYF. In DNA, the CDR3 is TGTGCCAGCAGTCACCTAGGACTAGCGGGAGGGCCGGGCTCCTACGAGCAGTACTTC. The rearrangement links TRBV6-2 or TRBV6-3 to TRBJ2-7, with 15 bases identical to TRBD2. Trimming removed 5 bases from V and 0 bases from J; junction bases left unmatched: 11. Per germline, CDR1 MNHEY and CDR2 SVGEGT. CDR3 length: 19 residues.

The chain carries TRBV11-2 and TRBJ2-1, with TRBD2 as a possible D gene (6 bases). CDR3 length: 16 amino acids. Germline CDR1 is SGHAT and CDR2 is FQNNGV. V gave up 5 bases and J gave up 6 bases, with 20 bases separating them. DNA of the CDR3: TGTGCCAGCAGCAACTACGTGGGCAGGGAGGTCAATGAGCAGTTCTTC. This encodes CASSNYVGREVNEQFF.

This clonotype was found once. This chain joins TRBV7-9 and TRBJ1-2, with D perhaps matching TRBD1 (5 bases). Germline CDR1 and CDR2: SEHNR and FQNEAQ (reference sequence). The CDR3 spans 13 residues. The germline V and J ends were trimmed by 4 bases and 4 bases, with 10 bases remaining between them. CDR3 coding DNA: TGTGCCAGCAGCTGGGACGGTGCCTATGGCTACACCTTC. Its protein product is CASSWDGAYGYTF.

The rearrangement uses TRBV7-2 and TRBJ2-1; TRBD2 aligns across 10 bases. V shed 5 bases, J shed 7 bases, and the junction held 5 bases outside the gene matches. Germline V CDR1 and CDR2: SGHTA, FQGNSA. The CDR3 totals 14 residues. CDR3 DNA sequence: TGTGCCAGCAGCCACAGCGGGGGGGATAATGAGCAGTTCTTC. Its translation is CASSHSGGDNEQFF.

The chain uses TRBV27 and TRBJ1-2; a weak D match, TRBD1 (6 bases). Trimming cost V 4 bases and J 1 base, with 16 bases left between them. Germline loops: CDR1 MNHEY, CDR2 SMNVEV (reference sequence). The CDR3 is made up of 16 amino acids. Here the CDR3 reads CASSYARDIYNYGYTF. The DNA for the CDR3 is TGTGCCAGCAGTTACGCCCGGGACATCTATAACTATGGCTACACCTTC.

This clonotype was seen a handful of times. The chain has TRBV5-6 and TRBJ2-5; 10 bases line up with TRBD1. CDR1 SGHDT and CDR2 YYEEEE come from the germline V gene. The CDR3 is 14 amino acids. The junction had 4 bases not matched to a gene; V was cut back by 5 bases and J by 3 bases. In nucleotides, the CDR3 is TGTGCCAGCAGGCTGACAGGGGGCGAAGAGACCCAGTACTTC. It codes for CASRLTGGEETQYF.

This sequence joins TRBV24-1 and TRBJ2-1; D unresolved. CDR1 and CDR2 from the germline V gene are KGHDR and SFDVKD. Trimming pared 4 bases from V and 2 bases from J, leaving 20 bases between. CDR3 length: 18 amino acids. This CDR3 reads CATSDRTALGRAYNEQFF. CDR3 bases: TGTGCCACCAGTGACAGAACAGCGCTGGGTCGAGCCTACAATGAGCAGTTCTTC.

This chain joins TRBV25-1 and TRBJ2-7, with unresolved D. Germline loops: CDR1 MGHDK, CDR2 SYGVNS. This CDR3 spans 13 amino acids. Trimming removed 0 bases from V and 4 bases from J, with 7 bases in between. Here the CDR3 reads CASSEYGQYEQYF. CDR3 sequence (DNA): TGTGCCAGCAGTGAATATGGGCAGTACGAGCAGTACTTC.

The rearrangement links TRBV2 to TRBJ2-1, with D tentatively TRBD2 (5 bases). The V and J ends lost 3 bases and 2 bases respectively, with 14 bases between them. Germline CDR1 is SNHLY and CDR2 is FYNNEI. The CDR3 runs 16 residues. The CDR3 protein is CASSEYSGNPYNEQFF. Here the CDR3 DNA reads TGTGCCAGCAGTGAGTATTCGGGGAATCCCTACAATGAGCAGTTCTTC.

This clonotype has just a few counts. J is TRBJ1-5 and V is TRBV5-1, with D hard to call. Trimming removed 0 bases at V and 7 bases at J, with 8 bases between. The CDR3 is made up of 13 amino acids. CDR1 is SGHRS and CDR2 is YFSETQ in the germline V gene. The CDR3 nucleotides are TGCGCCAGCAGCTTGGAGTCAAGCCAGCCCCAGCATTTT. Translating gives CASSLESSQPQHF.

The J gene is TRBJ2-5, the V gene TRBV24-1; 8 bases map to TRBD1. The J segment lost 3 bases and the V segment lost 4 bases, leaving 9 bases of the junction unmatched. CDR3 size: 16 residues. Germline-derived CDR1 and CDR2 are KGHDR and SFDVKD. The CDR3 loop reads CATSDSLGTGEETQYF. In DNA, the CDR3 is TGTGCCACCAGTGACTCCCTCGGGACAGGAGAAGAGACCCAGTACTTC.

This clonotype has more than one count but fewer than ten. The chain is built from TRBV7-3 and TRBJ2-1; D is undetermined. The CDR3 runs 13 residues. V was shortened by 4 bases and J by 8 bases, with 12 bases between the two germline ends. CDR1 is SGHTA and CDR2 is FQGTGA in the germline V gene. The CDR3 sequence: CASSSLGPDEQFF. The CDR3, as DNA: TGTGCCAGCAGCTCCCTTGGGCCGGATGAGCAGTTCTTC.

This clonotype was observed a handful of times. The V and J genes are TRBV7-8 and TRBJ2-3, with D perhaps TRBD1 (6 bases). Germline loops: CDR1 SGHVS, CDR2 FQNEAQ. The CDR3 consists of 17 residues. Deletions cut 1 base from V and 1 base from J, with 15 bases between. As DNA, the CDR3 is TGTGCCAGCAGCTTAGGAGGGGGTTCCTCACGCACAGATACGCAGTATTTT. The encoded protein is CASSLGGGSSRTDTQYF.

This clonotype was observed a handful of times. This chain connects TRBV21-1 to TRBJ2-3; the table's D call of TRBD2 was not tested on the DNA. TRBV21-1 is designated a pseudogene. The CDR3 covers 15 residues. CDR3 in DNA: TGTGCCAGCGGCTTGGCGGGAGGATTCACAGATACGCAGTATTTT. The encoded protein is CASGLAGGFTDTQYF.

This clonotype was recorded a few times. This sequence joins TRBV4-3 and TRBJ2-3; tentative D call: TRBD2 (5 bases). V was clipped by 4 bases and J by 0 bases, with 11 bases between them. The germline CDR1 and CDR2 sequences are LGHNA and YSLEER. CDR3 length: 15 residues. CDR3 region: CASSPLAISTDTQYF. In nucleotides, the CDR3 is TGCGCCAGCAGCCCATTAGCGATTAGCACAGATACGCAGTATTTT.